This entry lists 7 T cell receptor beta chains sequenced from one sample in a study of CD8 T cells in ankylosing spondylitis. For these TCRs, the target antigens are not known. TCRdb passed the 5' RACE reads through MiXCR, listing each CDR3 protein once. The table has more than 500,000 distinct CDR3 sequences, about 5.7% seen once. Study results and limitations: Made up of fewer than ten highly homologous variants, a TCR beta motif appeared characteristic of ankylosing spondylitis blood.

Sequencing was carried out using blood, either unsorted or a sorted T cell fraction (not recorded which). These receptors originate from a male donor with ankylosing spondylitis.

DNA of the CDR3: TGTGCCAGCAGCTTGGGGGGACGCCCAGATACGCAGTATTTT. It encodes CASSLGGRPDTQYF. This sequence joins TRBV7-3 and TRBJ2-3, with a weak D call TRBD2 (6 bases). CDR1 is SGHTA, CDR2 FQGTGA, per germline. V was trimmed by 3 bases and J by 4 bases, leaving 11 bases between them. The CDR3 covers 14 residues.

This clonotype was counted at least ten times. CDR3 in amino acids: CASSKAGSWETQYF. The CDR3 region has the DNA TGTGCCAGCAGCAAAGCTGGTAGTTGGGAGACCCAGTACTTC. The chain carries TRBV21-1 and TRBJ2-5. TRBV21-1 is a pseudogene locus. The CDR3 contains 14 residues.

This clonotype was seen many times. A read error may account for a junction end that differs from germline. J is TRBJ1-2 and V is TRBV15; possibly TRBD1 for D (6 bases). CDR3 size: 15 residues. Germline CDR1 and CDR2: LNHNV and YYDKDF (reference sequence). Here the CDR3 DNA reads TGTGCCACCAGAAGAGAGCGGGGGCTTTACTATGGCTACACCTTC. Its protein product is CATRRERGLYYGYTF.

The sample holds a few counts of this clonotype. The CDR3 DNA sequence: TGTGCCAGCAGGAGGGGTCCCTACAATGAGCAGTTCTTC. It encodes CASRRGPYNEQFF. The V gene is TRBV3-1, the J gene TRBJ2-1; D is perhaps TRBD1 or TRBD2 (5 bases each). Per germline, CDR1 LGHDT and CDR2 YNNKEL (reference sequence). With 6 bases removed from V and 2 bases from J, the gap between germline ends came to 8 bases. This CDR3 spans 13 amino acids.

The chain combines TRBV20-1 with TRBJ1-6, with D perhaps TRBD1 (5 bases). Looked up from germline, CDR1 is DFQATT and CDR2 is SNEGSKA (reference sequence). The CDR3 is made up of 18 amino acids. The V gene lost 5 bases and the J gene lost 1 base, with 21 bases spanning the gap. Written as DNA, the CDR3 is TGCAGTGCTCTTCCCCTCCCCGGGACCAAGTCCTATAATTCACCCCTCCACTTT. Amino acids: CSALPLPGTKSYNSPLHF.

This clonotype appeared many times. V is TRBV2 and J is TRBJ1-1, with a possible D match to TRBD1 (5 bases). V shed 7 bases and J shed 1 base, with 13 bases lying between them. This CDR3 has 14 amino acids. Germline V gene lookup returns CDR1 SNHLY and CDR2 FYNNEI. CDR3 amino acids: CASTEGRTNTEAFF. The CDR3 DNA reads as TGTGCCAGCACCGAGGGACGCACGAACACTGAAGCTTTCTTT. Full variable domain (remainder filled in from reference TRBV2 and TRBJ1-1): EPEVTQTPSHQVTQMGQEVILRCVPISNHLYFYWYRQILGQKVEFLVSFYNNEISEKSEIFDDQFSVERPDGSNFTLKIRSTKLEDSAMYFCASTEGRTNTEAFFGQGTRLTVV.

This clonotype appeared a few times. The J gene is TRBJ2-7, the V gene TRBV20-1; no firm D call. Trimming left V 3 bases short and J 4 bases short, with 10 bases between. The CDR3 length is 12 residues. The germline CDR1 and CDR2 sequences are DFQATT and SNEGSKA (reference sequence). The CDR3 DNA sequence: TGCAGTGCTAGTCTGCGCTCTTACGAGCAGTACTTC. Its translation: CSASLRSYEQYF.